This T cell receptor beta chain was identified during a study of T cells in Graves' hyperthyroidism and ophthalmopathy. V was clipped by 3 bases and J by 6 bases, with 7 bases between them. This CDR3 spans 12 amino acids. CDR1 and CDR2 (germline): MDHEN, SYDVKM. This clonotype has a count of ten or more. Amplified TCR beta CDR3 regions came from RNA transcripts. First-round RT-PCR with HTBI primers amplified the TCR CDR3 region. TCRdb re-analysed the multiplex PCR reads in MiXCR, keeping a single row per CDR3 protein. This table holds under 400,000 distinct CDR3 sequences, roughly 13% found once. It was less than 13 ml of fresh peripheral blood that supplied the PBMCs.

The origin of this receptor is a woman in her late teens or twenties with Graves' hyperthyroidism. The genes are TRBV28 and TRBJ2-3; D remains unclear. The sequencing sample was made of blood. This chain's CDR3 is CASSFPMDTQYF. In DNA form, the CDR3 reads TGTGCCAGCAGTTTCCCCATGGATACGCAGTATTTT.